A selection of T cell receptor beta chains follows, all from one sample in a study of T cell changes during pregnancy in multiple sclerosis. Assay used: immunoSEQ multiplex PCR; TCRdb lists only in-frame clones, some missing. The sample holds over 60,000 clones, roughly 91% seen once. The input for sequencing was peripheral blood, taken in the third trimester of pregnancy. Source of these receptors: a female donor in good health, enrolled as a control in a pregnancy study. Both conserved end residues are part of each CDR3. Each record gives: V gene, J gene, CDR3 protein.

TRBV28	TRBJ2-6	CASSLRGTGANVLTF
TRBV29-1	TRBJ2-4	CSVGQDASKNIQYF
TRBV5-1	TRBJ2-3	CASSLEPGLAGTDTQYF
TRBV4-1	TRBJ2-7	CASSRSDRVAYEQYF
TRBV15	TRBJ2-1	CATSRDRTGGLNEQFF
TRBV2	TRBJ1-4	CASSVWQGKLFF
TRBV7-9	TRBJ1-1	CASSEDVREGTEAFF
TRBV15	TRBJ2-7	CATSRSYSYEQYF
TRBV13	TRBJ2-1	CASSDPGLAAYNEQFF
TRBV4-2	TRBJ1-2	CASSQAVQGPQGGYTF
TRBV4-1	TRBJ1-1	CASSPQEDTEAFF
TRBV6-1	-	CASSEASGGAGELFF
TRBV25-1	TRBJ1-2	CASSEWESGYGYTF
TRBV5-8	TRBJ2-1	CASSSESGGYNEQFF
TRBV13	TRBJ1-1	CASSSVTALQMNTEAFF
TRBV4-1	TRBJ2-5	CASSAQPGFRETQYF
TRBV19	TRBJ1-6	CASSGGPYNSPLHF
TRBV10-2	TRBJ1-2	CASSDLTVGYGYTF
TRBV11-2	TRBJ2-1	CASSPTGLGSYNEQFF
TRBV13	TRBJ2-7	CASSSDRVYEQYF
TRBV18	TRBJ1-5	CASSPPGTGNQPQHF
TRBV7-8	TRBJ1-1	CASSPLGQGALNTEAFF
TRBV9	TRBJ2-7	CASSVGLAATYEQYF
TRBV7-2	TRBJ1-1	CASSSTGSTEAFF
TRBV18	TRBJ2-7	CASSRRDSSTYEQYF
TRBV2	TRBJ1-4	CASSEPARGGETLFF
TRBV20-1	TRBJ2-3	CSAKGEGAQYF
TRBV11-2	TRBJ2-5	CASRRPGRGGETQYF
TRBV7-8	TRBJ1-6	CASSGGTGEGSPLHF
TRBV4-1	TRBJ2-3	CASSAQTGGSSTDTQYF
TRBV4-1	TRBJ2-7	CASSQGGFGGEQYF
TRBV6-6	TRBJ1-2	CASRYSGTGGDYGYTF
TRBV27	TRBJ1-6	CASSLTGQGASYNSPLHF
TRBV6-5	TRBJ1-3	CASSRYFGNTIYF
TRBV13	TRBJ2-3	CASTFRQTSGRSTDTQYF
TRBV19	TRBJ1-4	CASRTRRSDEKLFF
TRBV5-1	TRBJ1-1	CASSLVEGTEAFF
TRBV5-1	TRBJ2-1	CASSLPLAGGNNEQFF
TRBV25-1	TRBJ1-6	CASSAARDSLNSPLHF
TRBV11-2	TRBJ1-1	CASSLGGGRTEAFF
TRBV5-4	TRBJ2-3	CASSPGTSGGWADTQYF
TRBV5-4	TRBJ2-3	CASSHPTEESTDTQYF
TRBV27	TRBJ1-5	CASGGLGNQPQHF
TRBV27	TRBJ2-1	CASSFSGSYNEQFF
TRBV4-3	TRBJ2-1	CASSQDPSGGSNTQFF
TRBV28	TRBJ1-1	CASRISGVKTEAFF
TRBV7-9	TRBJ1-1	CASSFGGNTEAFF
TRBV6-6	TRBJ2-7	CASSYSGGGPDGEQYF
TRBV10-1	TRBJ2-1	CASPKLAGESSYNEQFF
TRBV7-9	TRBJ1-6	CASSRDRARGALHF
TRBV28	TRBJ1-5	CASRGAVNQPQHF
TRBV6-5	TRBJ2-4	CASMSGLAKNIQYF
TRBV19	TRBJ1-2	CASRRQGDVSGYTF
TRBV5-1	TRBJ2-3	CASSLSRGGATDTQYF
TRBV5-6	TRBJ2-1	CASSSGGGGSYNEQFF
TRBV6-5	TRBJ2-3	CASSGLAGHTDTQYF
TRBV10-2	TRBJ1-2	CASSDGGQGMYGYTF